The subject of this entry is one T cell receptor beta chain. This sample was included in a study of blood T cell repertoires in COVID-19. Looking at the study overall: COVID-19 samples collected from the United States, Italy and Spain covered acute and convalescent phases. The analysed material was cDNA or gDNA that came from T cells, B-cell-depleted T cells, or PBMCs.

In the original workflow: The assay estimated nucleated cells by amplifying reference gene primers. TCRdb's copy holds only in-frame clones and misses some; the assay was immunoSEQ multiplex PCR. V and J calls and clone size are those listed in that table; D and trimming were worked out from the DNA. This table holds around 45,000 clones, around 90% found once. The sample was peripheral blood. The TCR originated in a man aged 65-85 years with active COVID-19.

CDR3 loop: CASSPQGAWAFF. CDR3 nucleotide sequence: TGTGCCAGCAGCCCACAGGGGGCATGGGCTTTCTTT. This chain uses TRBV7-9 with TRBJ1-1; TRBD1 agrees at 9 bases. Germline V gene data show CDR1 as SEHNR and CDR2 as FQNEAQ (reference sequence). Trimming took 5 bases from V and 11 from J; bases not matched to a gene: 6. The CDR3 is 12 residues long.